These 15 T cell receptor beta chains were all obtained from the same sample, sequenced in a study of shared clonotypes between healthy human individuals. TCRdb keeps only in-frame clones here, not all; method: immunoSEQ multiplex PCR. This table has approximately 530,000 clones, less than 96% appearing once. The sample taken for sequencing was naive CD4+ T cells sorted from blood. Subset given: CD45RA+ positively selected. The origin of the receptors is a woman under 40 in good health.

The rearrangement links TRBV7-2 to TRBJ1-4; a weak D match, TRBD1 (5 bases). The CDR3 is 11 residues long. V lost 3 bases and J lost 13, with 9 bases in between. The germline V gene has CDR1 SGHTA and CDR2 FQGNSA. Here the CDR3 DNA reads TGTGCCAGCAGCTTGCAGGGCCCACTGTTTTTT. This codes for CASSLQGPLFF.

DNA for the CDR3: TGTGCCAGCAGCAAACGCGGGACAGCCTATTACGAGCAGTACTTC. Protein: CASSKRGTAYYEQYF. The chain combines TRBV21-1 with TRBJ2-5; the tabulated D call, TRBD1, remains unverified against the DNA. The tail of the sequence fits TRBJ2-7 better, so the J call may be wrong. TRBV21-1 is flagged as a pseudogene. The CDR3 is made up of 15 amino acids.

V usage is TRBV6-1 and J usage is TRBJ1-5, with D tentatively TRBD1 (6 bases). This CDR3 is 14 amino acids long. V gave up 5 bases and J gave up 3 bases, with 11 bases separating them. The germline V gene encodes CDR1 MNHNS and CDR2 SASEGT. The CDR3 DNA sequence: TGTGCCAGCAGTCCGGACAGATACAATCAGCCCCAGCATTTT. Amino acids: CASSPDRYNQPQHF.

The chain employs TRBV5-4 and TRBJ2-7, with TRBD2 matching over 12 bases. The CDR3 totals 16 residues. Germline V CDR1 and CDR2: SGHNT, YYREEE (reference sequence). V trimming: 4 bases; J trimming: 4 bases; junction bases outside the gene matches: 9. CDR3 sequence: CASSIGLAGPSYEQYF. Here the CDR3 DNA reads TGTGCCAGCAGCATCGGACTAGCGGGACCCTCATACGAGCAGTACTTC.

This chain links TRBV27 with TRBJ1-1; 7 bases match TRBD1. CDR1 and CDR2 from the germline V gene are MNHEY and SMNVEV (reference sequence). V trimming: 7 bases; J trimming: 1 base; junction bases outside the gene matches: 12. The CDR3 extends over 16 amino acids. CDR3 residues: CASNEIRGLGNTEAFF. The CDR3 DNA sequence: TGTGCCAGCAATGAAATTAGGGGGCTGGGGAACACTGAAGCTTTCTTT.

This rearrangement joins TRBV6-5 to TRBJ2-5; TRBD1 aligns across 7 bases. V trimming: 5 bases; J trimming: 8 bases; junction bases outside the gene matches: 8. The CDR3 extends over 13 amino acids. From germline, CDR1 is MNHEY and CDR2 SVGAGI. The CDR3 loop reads CASSRTGPLTQYF. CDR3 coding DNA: TGTGCCAGCAGTAGGACAGGTCCCCTCACCCAGTACTTC.

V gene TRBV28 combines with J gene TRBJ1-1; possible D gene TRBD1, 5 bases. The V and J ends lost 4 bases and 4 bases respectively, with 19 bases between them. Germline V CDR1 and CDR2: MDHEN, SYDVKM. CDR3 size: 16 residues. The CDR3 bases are TGTGCCAGCAGTTCCTTCGAAGTTGGGGCCCTCACTGAAGCTTTCTTT. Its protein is CASSSFEVGALTEAFF.

DNA for the CDR3: TGTGCCAGCAGTTCGGGACTTCTTTACGAGCAGTACTTC. It translates to CASSSGLLYEQYF. V and J are TRBV28 and TRBJ2-7, with D perhaps matching TRBD2 (6 bases). CDR1 is MDHEN and CDR2 is SYDVKM in the germline V gene. V was trimmed by 4 bases and J by 4 bases, leaving 11 bases between them. This CDR3 has 13 residues.

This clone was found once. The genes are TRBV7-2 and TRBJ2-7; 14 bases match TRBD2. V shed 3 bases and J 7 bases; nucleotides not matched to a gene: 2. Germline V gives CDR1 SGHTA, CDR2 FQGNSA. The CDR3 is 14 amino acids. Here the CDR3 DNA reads TGTGCCAGCAGCTTTAGACTAGCGGGGGGGGAGCAGTACTTC. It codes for CASSFRLAGGEQYF.

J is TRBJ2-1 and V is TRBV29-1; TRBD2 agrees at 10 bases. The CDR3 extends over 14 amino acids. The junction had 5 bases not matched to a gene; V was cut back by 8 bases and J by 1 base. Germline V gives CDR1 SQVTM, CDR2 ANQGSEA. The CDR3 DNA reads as TGCAGCACCAGACTAGCGGGTTCCTACAATGAGCAGTTCTTC. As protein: CSTRLAGSYNEQFF.

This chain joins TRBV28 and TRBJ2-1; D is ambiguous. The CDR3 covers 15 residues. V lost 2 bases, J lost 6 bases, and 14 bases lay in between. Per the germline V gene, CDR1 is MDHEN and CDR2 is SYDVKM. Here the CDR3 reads CASSLVGSPRNEQFF. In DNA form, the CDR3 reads TGTGCCAGCAGTTTAGTCGGGTCCCCCCGCAATGAGCAGTTCTTC.

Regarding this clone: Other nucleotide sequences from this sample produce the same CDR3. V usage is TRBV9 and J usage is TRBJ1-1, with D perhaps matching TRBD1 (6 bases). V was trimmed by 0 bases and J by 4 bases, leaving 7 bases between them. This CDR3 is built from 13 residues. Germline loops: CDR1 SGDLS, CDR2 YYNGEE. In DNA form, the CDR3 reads TGTGCCAGCAGCGTAGAAGGGGGCACTGAAGCTTTCTTT. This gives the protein CASSVEGGTEAFF.

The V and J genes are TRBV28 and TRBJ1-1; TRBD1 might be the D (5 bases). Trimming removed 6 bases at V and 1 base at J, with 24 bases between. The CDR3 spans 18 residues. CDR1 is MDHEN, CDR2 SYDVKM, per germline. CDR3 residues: CASRDLRGGEFRNTEAFF. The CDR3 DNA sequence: TGTGCCAGCAGAGACCTTCGGGGGGGTGAATTTCGGAACACTGAAGCTTTCTTT. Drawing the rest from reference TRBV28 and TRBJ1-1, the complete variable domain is DVKVTQSSRYLVKRTGEKVFLECVQDMDHENMFWYRQDPGLGLRLIYFSYDVKMKEKGDIPEGYSVSREKKERFSLILESASTNQTSMYLCASRDLRGGEFRNTEAFFGQGTRLTVV.

The CDR3 bases are TGTGCCAGCAGTACCGCACAGGGGTTGGAAGAGCAGTACTTC. This sequence encodes CASSTAQGLEEQYF. The chain has TRBV6-5 and TRBJ2-7; TRBD1 matches 7 bases. V gave up 5 bases and J gave up 7 bases; unmatched junction bases: 11. Germline V CDR1 and CDR2: MNHEY, SVGAGI. The CDR3 is made up of 14 amino acids.

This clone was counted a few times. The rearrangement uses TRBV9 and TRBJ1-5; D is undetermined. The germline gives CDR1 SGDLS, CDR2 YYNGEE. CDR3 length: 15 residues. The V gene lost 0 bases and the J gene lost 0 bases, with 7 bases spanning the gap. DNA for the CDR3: TGTGCCAGCAGCGTAGGTGAAGGTAGCAATCAGCCCCAGCATTTT. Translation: CASSVGEGSNQPQHF.